This T cell receptor beta chain was sequenced for a study of T cells after yellow fever vaccination. From the 5' RACE reads, TCRdb called clonotypes with MiXCR, one entry per CDR3 protein. The table lists around 180,000 distinct CDR3 sequences, 6.2% of them singletons. This clonotype has at least ten counts. The sample consisted of CD4+ T cells sorted from PBMCs, taken on the day of the first yellow fever vaccination. This TCR was sampled from a man between 18 and 29 years old who received the YFV17D yellow fever vaccine.

In nucleotides, the CDR3 is TGTGCTAGTGGTTTTAGGGCAGGGGGCGCAACCGGGGAGCTGTTTTTT. It yields the protein CASGFRAGGATGELFF. The rearrangement joins TRBV12-5 to TRBJ2-2, with TRBD1 identical over 8 bases. V was pared by 3 bases and J by 5 bases, with 8 bases of the junction left unmatched. Looked up from germline, CDR1 is LGHNT and CDR2 is FRNRAP. This CDR3 region has 16 residues. Complete variable domain (other parts from reference TRBV12-5 and TRBJ2-2): DARVTQTPRHKVTEMGQEVTMRCQPILGHNTVFWYRQTMMQGLELLAYFRNRAPLDDSGMPKDRFSAEMPDATLATLKIQPSEPRDSAVYFCASGFRAGGATGELFFGEGSRLTVL.